Here is one T cell receptor beta chain with its context. Its antigen remains unknown. 60 Vbeta and 13 Jbeta primers were used in PCR. The table came from immunoSEQ multiplex PCR; TCRdb's copy has only in-frame clones and leaves some out. In the table there are about 170,000 clones, approximately 80% of which are singletons. The data stem from a study of cytomegalovirus exposure and HLA in healthy donors. Points from the study as a whole: When a later analysis was performed, an Asian-associated ancestry cluster reportedly had fewer N-insertions than the approximately 680-donor mean.

In germline, CDR1 is LGHNA, CDR2 YSLEER. V lost 1 base, J lost 1 base, and 9 bases stayed unmatched. This CDR3 spans 17 amino acids. The source is a boy aged 2-15 years in good health and CMV-seronegative. The sequencing sample was made of PBMCs. The chain has TRBV4-3 and TRBJ2-5; 7 bases line up with TRBD1. The CDR3 DNA is TGCGCCAGCAGCCAAGGAAGGACAGGACCATTCCAAGAGACCCAGTACTTC. This sequence encodes CASSQGRTGPFQETQYF.